These 24 T cell receptor beta chains were all obtained from the same sample, sequenced in a study of human T cells and chemical hapten exposure. As for time point: patch test 1, 2 weeks after DPC sensitization. The treatment here: therapeutic diphenylcyclopropenone sensitization with weekly scalp DPC. TCRdb re-derived calls from the RACE reads in MiXCR, one entry per CDR3 protein. In the table there are about 120,000 distinct CDR3 sequences, 12% of which are singletons. This sample comprised whole blood, obtained in connection with sensitization to the hapten diphenylcyclopropenone (DPC). All receptors derive from a woman in her forties or fifties with alopecia areata. Some clones in this sample may be carry-over from other donors' samples.

This clonotype was counted many times. The CDR3 reads CASSLGGGEKLFF. DNA for the CDR3: TGTGCCAGCAGTCTCGGAGGAGGTGAAAAACTGTTTTTT. The V gene is TRBV28, the J gene TRBJ1-4; no definite D call. Germline V gives CDR1 MDHEN, CDR2 SYDVKM. This CDR3 contains 13 residues. Trimming took off 5 bases at V and 7 bases at J, with 11 bases between the two ends.

This chain links TRBV11-2 with TRBJ2-3; TRBD2 is a possible D gene (5 bases). V lost 4 bases and J lost 2, with 13 bases in between. The CDR3 runs to 15 residues. CDR1 and CDR2 (germline): SGHAT, FQNNGV. The CDR3 here is CASSSLERATDTQYF. The CDR3 DNA reads as TGTGCCAGCAGCTCTCTCGAGAGGGCCACAGATACGCAGTATTTT.

This clonotype was seen ten or more times. The V and J genes are TRBV12-3 or TRBV12-4 and TRBJ2-7; D might be TRBD2 (7 bases). This CDR3 contains 15 residues. V lost 3 bases, J lost 2 bases, and 14 bases lay in between. CDR3 DNA: TGTGCCAGCAGTTTCCCTATGGGGGGGCCCTACGAGCAGTACTTC. It is translated as CASSFPMGGPYEQYF.

This clonotype appeared a few times. The chain links TRBV6-6 to TRBJ1-5; D gene uncertain. The germline gives CDR1 MNHNY, CDR2 SVGAGI (reference sequence). V was clipped by 6 bases and J by 0 bases, with 6 bases between them. This CDR3 is 13 amino acids long. The CDR3 region is CASRRYSNQPQHF. CDR3 DNA sequence: TGTGCCAGCAGGCGCTATAGCAATCAGCCCCAGCATTTT.

In its sample, this clonotype was seen many times. This chain connects TRBV7-9 to TRBJ1-5, with a possible D match to TRBD1 (5 bases). Germline CDR1 and CDR2: SEHNR and FQNEAQ (reference sequence). The CDR3 runs 16 residues. Trimming removed 1 base from V and 1 base from J, with 11 bases in between. The CDR3 sequence is CASSLVGPNSNQPQHF. CDR3 DNA: TGTGCCAGCAGCTTAGTGGGACCCAACAGCAATCAGCCCCAGCATTTT. The full variable domain, in which reference TRBV7-9 and TRBJ1-5 provide the parts outside the CDR3, is DTGVSQNPRHKITKRGQNVTFRCDPISEHNRLYWYRQTLGQGPEFLTYFQNEAQLEKSRLLSDRFSAERPKGSFSTLEIQRTEQGDSAMYLCASSLVGPNSNQPQHFGDGTRLSIL.

The chain combines TRBV28 with TRBJ1-5; tentatively, D is TRBD1 (5 bases). Germline values: CDR1 MDHEN, CDR2 SYDVKM. V lost 7 bases and J lost 11, with 18 bases in between. This CDR3 region has 13 residues. The CDR3 reads CASTQGNRGAQHF. The CDR3 bases are TGTGCCAGCACCCAGGGTAACCGGGGGGCCCAGCATTTT.

This chain uses TRBV6-2 or TRBV6-3 with TRBJ2-1; no clear D gene. The CDR3 consists of 12 residues. The germline V gene encodes CDR1 MNHEY and CDR2 SVGEGT. Trimming shortened V by 4 bases and J by 6 bases, and 7 bases separated the two germline ends. The DNA for the CDR3 is TGTGCCAGCAGTTTCCTTGTCAATGAGCAGTTCTTC. Translating it yields CASSFLVNEQFF.

This chain connects TRBV28 to TRBJ1-4; 8 positions agree with TRBD1. CDR1 and CDR2 from the germline V gene are MDHEN and SYDVKM. Losses at the gene ends were 4 bases for V and 3 bases for J; bases not matched to a gene: 10. The CDR3 is 17 amino acids. The CDR3 region is CASSSRQGILANEKLFF. CDR3 nucleotide sequence: TGTGCCAGCAGTTCCCGACAGGGGATCTTAGCTAATGAAAAACTGTTTTTT.

V gene TRBV4-1 combines with J gene TRBJ1-4; no definite D call. The CDR3 loop spans 13 amino acids. In germline, CDR1 is MGHRA, CDR2 YSYEKL. Trimming removed 3 bases at V and 8 bases at J, with 10 bases between. CDR3 protein: CASSQWQKEKLFF. The DNA for the CDR3 is TGCGCCAGCAGCCAGTGGCAAAAGGAAAAACTGTTTTTT.

This clonotype was seen ten or more times. The chain has TRBV29-1 and TRBJ2-3; TRBD1 might be the D (5 bases). V lost 6 bases, J lost 0 bases, and 10 bases lay in between. The CDR3 loop spans 13 amino acids. In germline, CDR1 is SQVTM, CDR2 ANQGSEA. The DNA of the CDR3 is TGCAGCGTCCCGGACATCAGCACAGATACGCAGTATTTT. Protein sequence: CSVPDISTDTQYF.

This clonotype has at least ten counts. This sequence joins TRBV18 and TRBJ2-6; 8 bases match TRBD1. Germline V lookup: CDR1 KGHSH, CDR2 LQKENI. This CDR3 is built from 17 residues. With V trimmed by 3 bases and J by 0 bases, 4 bases remained unmatched. The CDR3 DNA sequence: TGTGCCAGCTCACCGACAGGGGCTCTCTCTGGGGCCAACGTCCTGACTTTC. This sequence encodes CASSPTGALSGANVLTF.

This clonotype was seen a few times. The chain joins TRBV7-2 to TRBJ1-1; D gene uncertain. Looked up from germline, CDR1 is SGHTA and CDR2 is FQGNSA. This CDR3 is 14 amino acids long. V was pared by 1 base and J by 9 bases, with 15 bases between. This CDR3 is CASSLGGGGRKAFF. CDR3 coding DNA: TGTGCCAGCAGCTTAGGGGGTGGAGGGCGGAAAGCTTTCTTT.

The rearrangement links TRBV29-1 to TRBJ2-5; D uncertain. Trimming pared 6 bases from V and 5 bases from J, leaving 19 bases between. This CDR3 is 14 amino acids long. CDR1 and CDR2 (germline): SQVTM, ANQGSEA. CDR3 sequence: CSVKDPRRVETQYF. Written as DNA, the CDR3 is TGCAGCGTGAAGGACCCCCGCAGAGTTGAGACCCAGTACTTC.

The chain uses TRBV6-2 or TRBV6-3 and TRBJ2-5, with D possibly matching TRBD1 (6 bases). The germline V and J ends were trimmed by 5 bases and 4 bases, with 14 bases remaining between them. Germline V gene lookup returns CDR1 MNHEY and CDR2 SVGEGT. The CDR3 has 14 amino acids. CDR3 sequence: CASSHRVGPETQYF. CDR3 nucleotides: TGTGCCAGCAGTCACAGGGTAGGACCAGAGACCCAGTACTTC.

This clonotype has a count of ten or more. The rearrangement links TRBV12-3 or TRBV12-4 to TRBJ2-1; D is undetermined. Trimming removed 1 base at V and 6 bases at J, with 7 bases between. The CDR3 extends over 13 amino acids. The CDR3 DNA reads as TGTGCCAGCAGTTTAGAACAGATCAATGAGCAGTTCTTC. This codes for CASSLEQINEQFF.

V gene TRBV7-2 combines with J gene TRBJ1-2; the D gene is possibly TRBD1 (6 bases). Germline CDR1 reads SGHTA; CDR2 reads FQGNSA. Trimming took 0 bases from V and 6 from J, leaving 11 bases between them. This CDR3 has 14 amino acids. The CDR3 DNA reads as TGTGCCAGCAGCTTAGCGCGTCAGGGGAATGGCTACACCTTC. Encoded protein: CASSLARQGNGYTF.

The sample holds many counts of this clonotype. The V and J genes are TRBV29-1 and TRBJ1-2, with a weak D call TRBD1 (5 bases). Trimming cost V 2 bases and J 6 bases, with 7 bases left between them. This CDR3 is 11 amino acids long. CDR1 SQVTM and CDR2 ANQGSEA come from the germline V gene. The DNA for the CDR3 is TGCAGCGTTGAACAGGGCGATGGCTACACCTTC. Translated, it gives CSVEQGDGYTF.

This rearrangement joins TRBV5-1 to TRBJ2-1, with a weak D call TRBD1 (5 bases). The germline gives CDR1 SGHRS, CDR2 YFSETQ. This CDR3 is 14 amino acids long. V was cut by 0 bases and J by 9 bases, with 13 bases left in between. CDR3 DNA sequence: TGCGCCAGCAGCTTGGATCAGGGTAAGGGTGAGCAGTTCTTC. This codes for CASSLDQGKGEQFF. Based on the CDR3 plus reference TRBV5-1 and TRBJ2-1, the full variable domain is KAGVTQTPRYLIKTRGQQVTLSCSPISGHRSVSWYQQTPGQGLQFLFEYFSETQRNKGNFPGRFSGRQFSNSRSEMNVSTLELGDSALYLCASSLDQGKGEQFFGPGTRLTVL.

Notes on this clonotype: At one boundary the junction diverges from the germline segment, which might be a read error. The rearrangement uses TRBV11-1 and TRBJ1-2; D gene ambiguous. The germline CDR1 and CDR2 sequences are SGHAT and FQDESV (reference sequence). The CDR3 has 16 residues. Here the CDR3 DNA reads TGTGCCAGCAGCTTTACCCCAGGCAGTTTGGTCTATGGCTACTCCTTC. It is translated as CASSFTPGSLVYGYSF.

There are a few counts of this clonotype. The V gene is TRBV27, the J gene TRBJ2-7; D is possibly TRBD1 (6 bases). V was shortened by 6 bases and J by 1 base, with 13 bases between the two germline ends. Germline V gene data show CDR1 as MNHEY and CDR2 as SMNVEV (reference sequence). This CDR3 spans 14 amino acids. The CDR3 sequence: CASSLQGISYEQYF. As DNA, the CDR3 is TGTGCCAGCAGCCTACAGGGAATATCCTACGAGCAGTACTTC.

The chain employs TRBV28 and TRBJ2-4, with D possibly TRBD1 on 5 matching bases. V was pared by 2 bases and J by 8 bases, with 25 bases between. Germline lookup yields CDR1 MDHEN and CDR2 SYDVKM. The length of the CDR3 is 18 residues. The CDR3 DNA reads TGTGCCAGCAGTTTAAGGGCCTACTCAGGGTCCGTAGAGGACATTCAGTACTTC. It translates to CASSLRAYSGSVEDIQYF.

This clonotype came up a few times. The rearrangement links TRBV6-2 or TRBV6-3 to TRBJ1-5; D is unresolved. V gave up 8 bases and J gave up 6 bases, with 17 bases separating them. This CDR3 has 14 residues. Germline CDR1 is MNHEY and CDR2 is SVGEGT. CDR3 sequence reads: CASLLDGVGQPQHF. In DNA, the CDR3 is TGTGCCAGCCTCCTAGATGGGGTTGGTCAGCCCCAGCATTTT.

This clonotype has just a few counts. The gene calls are TRBV28 and TRBJ1-4, with D perhaps TRBD1 (6 bases). The ends were cut back, 7 bases at V and 0 bases at J, with 9 bases in the middle. The CDR3 extends over 14 amino acids. Germline V gene lookup returns CDR1 MDHEN and CDR2 SYDVKM. In nucleotides, the CDR3 is TGTGCCAGCAAGGACAGTACAACTAATGAAAAACTGTTTTTT. Its translation is CASKDSTTNEKLFF.

The gene calls are TRBV5-1 and TRBJ2-1, with 7 bases matching TRBD2. Germline CDR1 is SGHRS and CDR2 is YFSETQ. This CDR3 has 15 amino acids. Unmatched junction bases numbered 10, after V lost 1 base and J lost 9 bases. This chain's CDR3 is CASSLSVGGNIEQFF. The CDR3 DNA follows: TGCGCCAGCAGCTTGTCTGTCGGGGGGAATATTGAGCAGTTCTTC.